Listed below are T cell receptor beta chains from one sample, sequenced in a study of T cells in Graves' hyperthyroidism and ophthalmopathy. TCRdb reanalysed the multiplex PCR reads using MiXCR and keeps one entry per CDR3 protein. Of approximately 430,000 distinct CDR3 sequences listed, 14% to 15% are singletons. What was sequenced was blood. These receptors were taken from a man aged 18 to 29 with Graves' ophthalmopathy. The CDR3 runs from the conserved cysteine through the conserved F or W. The D gene is left open where the match is weak. The size field is filled for only some rows; it gives once, few, many or a size class.

J	D	length	size	V	DNA	CDR3
TRBJ2-7	TRBD2	13	-	TRBV7-2	TGTGCCAGCAGCTTAGATAGCGGGAGTGAGCAGTACTTC	CASSLDSGSEQYF
TRBJ1-1	TRBD1	15	many	TRBV3-1	TGTGCCAGCAGCCGATCGCCAGGGGGCGGAACTGAAGCTTTCTTT	CASSRSPGGGTEAFF
TRBJ2-5	-	16	few	TRBV24-1	TGTGCCACCAGTGATTTCGGGGGGCGCTCCCAAGAGACCCAGTACTTC	CATSDFGGRSQETQYF
TRBJ1-2	TRBD1	14	few	TRBV9	TGTGCCAGCAGCGTAGGCCAGGGGGCAGGTGGCTACACCTTC	CASSVGQGAGGYTF
TRBJ2-7	-	14	few	TRBV4-1	TGCGCCAGCAGATTGCAGGGGGGCTCCTACGAGCAGTACTTC	CASRLQGGSYEQYF
TRBJ1-4	-	16	-	TRBV4-1	TGCGCCAGCAGCCAAGTTAGCGAGTCCACTAATGAAAAACTGTTTTTT	CASSQVSESTNEKLFF
TRBJ1-2	TRBD1	15	many	TRBV6-1	TGTGCCAGCAAACCGGGACAGGAGTATAACTATGGCTACACCTTC	CASKPGQEYNYGYTF
TRBJ2-1	-	15	few	TRBV12-3/TRBV12-4	TGTGCCAGCAGTCGTCAGTTAAACTCCTACAATGAGCAGTTCTTC	CASSRQLNSYNEQFF
TRBJ1-1	-	13	many	TRBV13	TGTGCCAGCAGCGCACAGGAGAACACTGAAGCTTTCTTT	CASSAQENTEAFF
TRBJ2-7	TRBD1	13	once	TRBV20-1	TGCAGTGCCCCCGGGACAGGGGACCACGAGCAGTACTTC	CSAPGTGDHEQYF
TRBJ1-3	TRBD1	18	many	TRBV12-3/TRBV12-4	TGTGCCAGCAGACCCCGTCGGACAGGGCCGTCCTCTGGAAACACCATATATTTT	CASRPRRTGPSSGNTIYF
TRBJ1-1	-	14	many	TRBV2	TGTGCCAGCAGATTCTGGACGGTGAACACTGAAGCTTTCTTT	CASRFWTVNTEAFF
TRBJ2-7	-	15	-	TRBV14	TGTGCCAGCAGCCAAGAAGCGTCGACGGCATACGAGCAGTACTTC	CASSQEASTAYEQYF
TRBJ2-7	-	15	many	TRBV7-8	TGTGCCAGCTCCACAAGGGGTCAGAGCACCTACGAGCAGTACTTC	CASSTRGQSTYEQYF
TRBJ2-3	-	13	many	TRBV3-1	TGTGCCAGCAGCCAATTCCTTTCAGATACGCAGTATTTT	CASSQFLSDTQYF
TRBJ2-1	TRBD2	14	many	TRBV11-3	TGTGCCAGCAGCTTAGGTGCTACTAGCGCTGAGCAGTTCTTC	CASSLGATSAEQFF
TRBJ1-2	TRBD1	14	few	TRBV5-6	TGTGCCAGCAGCCCGGGACAGTGGGCCGATGGCTACACCTTC	CASSPGQWADGYTF
TRBJ2-5	TRBD2	16	few	TRBV6-9	TGTGCCAGGTTGACTAGCGGGGGGACGATGGGAGAGACCCAGTACTTC	CARLTSGGTMGETQYF
TRBJ2-5	-	18	-	TRBV5-1	TGCGCCAGCAGCTTGGGGCCTAGCACGTCCTTAACCCAAGAGACCCAGTACTTC	CASSLGPSTSLTQETQYF
TRBJ2-7	TRBD1	14	many	TRBV5-1	TGCGCCAGCTCCTCGGGACAGGCCACCTACGAGCAGTACTTC	CASSSGQATYEQYF
TRBJ2-3	TRBD2	18	many	TRBV5-1	TGCGCCAGCAGCTTGGTGGCTAGCGGGAGGGGCTCGGTAGATACGCAGTATTTT	CASSLVASGRGSVDTQYF
TRBJ2-1	TRBD1	14	-	TRBV6-1	TGTGCCAGCACCAAGAGGGACAGTTACAATGAGCAGTTCTTC	CASTKRDSYNEQFF
TRBJ2-5	-	16	many	TRBV6-6	TGTGCCAGCAGTTACTCGTCTAGCTCTGGGTTTGAGACCCAGTACTTC	CASSYSSSSGFETQYF
TRBJ1-2	-	15	few	TRBV5-1	TGCGCCAGCAGCTCAAATTACTTAATTAAGAACGGCTACACCTTC	CASSSNYLIKNGYTF
TRBJ2-3	TRBD1	14	-	TRBV10-3	TGTGCCATGGGGACAGGATTTGGCACAGATACGCAGTATTTT	CAMGTGFGTDTQYF
TRBJ2-7	TRBD1	16	many	TRBV5-8	TGTGCCAGCAGCTTGGGACCGGGACAGGGTACCTACGAGCAGTACTTC	CASSLGPGQGTYEQYF
TRBJ2-7	-	13	-	TRBV5-4	TGTGCCAGCAGCCTCAAAGGGGGGTACGAGCAGTACTTC	CASSLKGGYEQYF
TRBJ2-7	-	14	many	TRBV20-1	TGCAGTGCTAGCAAAGGCGATCACTCCTACGAGCAGTACTTC	CSASKGDHSYEQYF
TRBJ2-7	TRBD2	17	-	TRBV6-1	TGTGCCAGCAGTCCTGGACTGTGGACTAGCTTGGCCTACGAGCAGTACTTC	CASSPGLWTSLAYEQYF
TRBJ1-2	TRBD1	15	many	TRBV7-9	TGTGCCAGCAGCTTAGGTGGACAGGGACAAAGAGGCTACACCTTC	CASSLGGQGQRGYTF
TRBJ1-2	TRBD1	14	many	TRBV20-1	TGCAGTGCTAAATCGACAGGGAGGGACTATGGCTACACCTTC	CSAKSTGRDYGYTF
TRBJ2-5	-	14	-	TRBV30	TGTGCCTGGAGTGTAATCCAGGGTGGGGAGACCCAGTACTTC	CAWSVIQGGETQYF
TRBJ2-3	TRBD1	16	many	TRBV24-1	TGTGCCACCAGTGATTTTGGGACAGGGGAAGCAGATACGCAGTATTTT	CATSDFGTGEADTQYF
TRBJ1-2	-	13	many	TRBV6-1	TGTGCCAGCCTACCAGAGAGAGGATATGGCTACACCTTC	CASLPERGYGYTF
TRBJ2-7	TRBD1	15	many	TRBV6-1	TGTGCCAGCACCATGAAGGGGCAGGGGGCCGACGAGCAGTACTTC	CASTMKGQGADEQYF
TRBJ2-7	TRBD2	15	-	TRBV6-2/TRBV6-3	TGTGCCAGCAGTTACGCCCCGGGACTAGCAGTCGAGCAGTACTTC	CASSYAPGLAVEQYF
TRBJ1-5	-	14	-	TRBV5-8	TGTGCCAGCAGCCAAAGGGGCGCTGGTCAGCCCCAGCATTTT	CASSQRGAGQPQHF
TRBJ2-5	-	13	many	TRBV18	TGTGCCAGCTCACCACGGCAGATTGAGACCCAGTACTTC	CASSPRQIETQYF
TRBJ2-7	-	15	many	TRBV28	TGTGCCAGCAGCCTCCCCCAGGGTGCCTCCTACGAGCAGTACTTC	CASSLPQGASYEQYF
TRBJ2-7	-	13	many	TRBV13	TGTGCCAGCAGCGAAGTCCCGCCCTACGAGCAGTACTTC	CASSEVPPYEQYF
TRBJ1-5	-	16	many	TRBV7-2	TGTGCCAGCAGCCCCAGCGAGGGTAATGGCAATCAGCCCCAGCATTTT	CASSPSEGNGNQPQHF
TRBJ2-7	-	15	many	TRBV7-2	TGTGCCAGCAGCGTCGGGCCCACCAGCACCTACGAGCAGTACTTC	CASSVGPTSTYEQYF
TRBJ2-4	-	17	many	TRBV6-1	TGTGCCAGCAGTGAGGGGTTTTACGGAGCTGGGGCAAACATTCAGTACTTC	CASSEGFYGAGANIQYF
TRBJ1-2	-	13	many	TRBV12-3/TRBV12-4	TGTGCCAGCAGTTTAGAGCCCCATTCTGGCTACACCTTC	CASSLEPHSGYTF
TRBJ2-7	TRBD1	14	few	TRBV18	TGTGCCAGCTCACGCGGGACAGGGGAGAACGAGCAGTACTTC	CASSRGTGENEQYF
TRBJ2-2	-	14	-	TRBV25-1	TGTGCCAGCAACCGAGGGGGGGACACCGGGGAGCTGTTTTTT	CASNRGGDTGELFF
TRBJ2-5	-	11	-	TRBV29-1	TGCAGGAACAGGGCCAGGGAGACCCAGTACTTC	CRNRARETQYF